What follows are 18 T cell receptor beta chains derived from one specimen sequenced in a study of control samples from healthy donors and cancer patients. Sequenced by immunoSEQ multiplex PCR; TCRdb stores in-frame clones only, minus some. The data contain 90,000 to 110,000 clones, around four fifths of them singletons. Sequenced sample: blood. Receptors were obtained from a woman aged 45-60 years in good health.

The J gene is TRBJ1-1, the V gene TRBV25-1; maybe TRBD1 (5 bases). The CDR3 spans 11 residues. The V end lost 5 bases, the J end lost 10 bases, and 11 bases lay between the germline ends. Germline lookup yields CDR1 MGHDK and CDR2 SYGVNS. The chain's CDR3 is CASSSRVGAFF. The CDR3 bases are TGTGCCAGCAGTAGCAGGGTTGGAGCTTTCTTT.

This clone was counted between two and nine times. V and J are TRBV27 and TRBJ2-7, with 12 nucleotides matching TRBD1. This CDR3 is built from 17 residues. J was trimmed by 6 bases and V by 6 bases; bases with no gene match: 15. Germline loops: CDR1 MNHEY, CDR2 SMNVEV (reference sequence). CDR3 in DNA: TGTGCCAGCAGGTCTCAGGGCCCCGGGACAGGGGGCATCGAGCAGTACTTC. Translating gives CASRSQGPGTGGIEQYF.

The chain has TRBV7-3 and TRBJ2-1; D gene unclear. This CDR3 comprises 13 residues. CDR1 is SGHTA and CDR2 is FQGTGA in the germline V gene. V lost 0 bases and J lost 10, with 10 bases in between. As DNA, the CDR3 is TGTGCCAGCAGCTTAACCCATGCTGAGGAGCAGTTCTTC. This encodes CASSLTHAEEQFF.

J is TRBJ1-1 and V is TRBV4-3, with TRBD1 matching 7 bases. The J segment lost 5 bases and the V segment lost 1 base, leaving 7 bases of the junction unmatched. CDR1 is LGHNA and CDR2 is YSLEER in the germline V gene. The CDR3 consists of 15 residues. As DNA, the CDR3 is TGCGCCAGCAGCCAAGCGACAGGGATCCGTACTGAAGCTTTCTTT. Translated, it gives CASSQATGIRTEAFF.

The chain couples TRBV6-4 to TRBJ1-6, with a tentative D call TRBD1 (6 bases). This CDR3 has 15 amino acids. The V end lost 3 bases, the J end lost 2 bases, and 8 bases lay between the germline ends. The germline V gene encodes CDR1 MRHNA and CDR2 SNTAGT. CDR3 residues: CASSEQGAYNSPLHF. The CDR3 DNA follows: TGTGCCAGCAGTGAACAGGGCGCCTATAATTCACCCCTCCACTTT.

V is TRBV7-8 and J is TRBJ2-7; the match to TRBD1 covers 9 bases. The V gene's germline CDR1 is SGHVS and CDR2 FQNEAQ. The V and J ends lost 1 base and 3 bases, in that order; junction bases with no gene match: 1. The CDR3 spans 14 residues. CDR3 residues: CASSLGTGVYEQYF. For the CDR3, the DNA is TGTGCCAGCAGCTTAGGGACAGGGGTCTACGAGCAGTACTTC.

V usage is TRBV30 and J usage is TRBJ1-4; maybe TRBD1 (5 bases). Germline assignment: CDR1 GTSNPN and CDR2 SVGIG (reference sequence). This CDR3 spans 15 amino acids. Trimming took off 5 bases at V and 3 bases at J, with 16 bases between the two ends. This CDR3 is CAWSSSGRSNEKLFF. The CDR3 DNA is TGTGCCTGGTCCTCGTCAGGGAGGTCTAATGAAAAACTGTTTTTT.

The chain has TRBV29-1 and TRBJ2-7, with D possibly matching TRBD1 (6 bases). The V gene's germline CDR1 is SQVTM and CDR2 ANQGSEA. The CDR3 extends over 13 amino acids. Trimming took off 5 bases at V and 0 bases at J, with 11 bases between the two ends. Here the CDR3 reads CSVTQGSSYEQYF. The CDR3 DNA is TGCAGCGTTACCCAGGGGAGCTCCTACGAGCAGTACTTC.

This sequence joins TRBV7-2 and TRBJ1-2; D is uncertain. Looked up from germline, CDR1 is SGHTA and CDR2 is FQGNSA. The V end lost 0 bases, the J end lost 1 base, and 3 bases lay between the germline ends. This CDR3 has 13 amino acids. CDR3 in amino acids: CASSLAVNYGYTF. The CDR3 nucleotides read TGTGCCAGCAGCTTAGCGGTTAACTATGGCTACACCTTC.

The chain carries TRBV6-1 and TRBJ1-2; the D gene is possibly TRBD1 (5 bases). There are 15 residues in the CDR3. The ends were cut back, 1 base at V and 3 bases at J, with 12 bases in the middle. From germline, CDR1 is MNHNS and CDR2 SASEGT. For the CDR3, the DNA is TGTGCCAGCAGTGAAGATTGGGGGGTGGACTATGGCTACACCTTC. It specifies CASSEDWGVDYGYTF.

As DNA, the CDR3 is TGTGCCAGTAGTTCTCCCGGGGGCAATCAGCCCCAGCATTTT. Its protein product is CASSSPGGNQPQHF. This chain joins TRBV19 and TRBJ1-5, with D unresolved. Germline CDR1 reads LNHDA; CDR2 reads SQIVND (reference sequence). V gave up 5 bases and J gave up 2 bases, with 10 bases separating them. The CDR3 length is 14 residues.

This clone is termed medium-sized. This chain connects TRBV7-9 to TRBJ2-5; 9 bases align to TRBD1. V was clipped by 1 base and J by 4 bases; unmatched bases: 16. The CDR3 has 19 residues. Germline lookup yields CDR1 SEHNR and CDR2 FQNEAQ (reference sequence). In DNA form, the CDR3 reads TGTGCCAGCAGCTTAGGTTCAGGCACTGGACAGGGGTTAGGAGAGACCCAGTACTTC. It codes for CASSLGSGTGQGLGETQYF.

This chain connects TRBV9 to TRBJ1-2; D not resolved. Trimming took 0 bases from V and 0 from J, leaving 3 bases between them. Germline CDR1 reads SGDLS; CDR2 reads YYNGEE. The CDR3 is made up of 13 amino acids. The CDR3 is CASSVGPNYGYTF. The CDR3 DNA sequence: TGTGCCAGCAGCGTAGGACCTAACTATGGCTACACCTTC.

This clone was picked up a small number of times. The V and J genes are TRBV25-1 and TRBJ2-1; 9 nucleotides align to TRBD2. J was trimmed by 8 bases and V by 8 bases; bases with no gene match: 16. The CDR3 loop spans 16 amino acids. CDR1 and CDR2 from the germline V gene are MGHDK and SYGVNS. Here the CDR3 DNA reads TGTGCCAGCTCCCGAGGGGAGAGCGGGAGGAAGTATGAGCAGTTCTTC. The encoded protein is CASSRGESGRKYEQFF.

This chain uses TRBV5-4 with TRBJ2-5, with TRBD2 as a possible D gene (5 bases). Looked up from germline, CDR1 is SGHNT and CDR2 is YYREEE (reference sequence). The CDR3 totals 16 residues. Trimming removed 4 bases from V and 2 bases from J, with 18 bases in between. This chain's CDR3 is CASSPRIGVKQETQYF. CDR3 sequence (DNA): TGTGCCAGCAGCCCCAGGATCGGGGTTAAACAAGAGACCCAGTACTTC.

The V gene is TRBV28, the J gene TRBJ2-2; D not certain. Germline CDR1 is MDHEN and CDR2 is SYDVKM. Trimming took off 5 bases at V and 0 bases at J, with 7 bases between the two ends. This CDR3 region has 14 residues. CDR3 loop: CASSPETNTGELFF. The DNA for the CDR3 is TGTGCCAGCAGTCCCGAGACGAACACCGGGGAGCTGTTTTTT.

The chain has TRBV11-3 and TRBJ2-7; D perhaps matches TRBD2 (6 bases). The CDR3 loop spans 14 amino acids. V lost 3 bases and J lost 4, with 13 bases in between. Germline assignment: CDR1 SGHNT and CDR2 YENEEA. The chain's CDR3 is CASSLAGKPYEQYF. The DNA for the CDR3 is TGTGCCAGCAGCTTGGCGGGAAAACCTTACGAGCAGTACTTC. Complete variable domain (other parts from reference TRBV11-3 and TRBJ2-7): EAGVVQSPRYKIIEKKQPVAFWCNPISGHNTLYWYLQNLGQGPELLIRYENEEAVDDSQLPKDRFSAERLKGVDSTLKIQPAELGDSAVYLCASSLAGKPYEQYFGPGTRLTVT.

This chain connects TRBV19 to TRBJ2-1, with 9 bases that match TRBD2. CDR3 length equals 13 residues. V lost 6 bases to trimming and J lost 8 bases; unmatched junction nucleotides: 5. CDR1 is LNHDA, CDR2 SQIVND, per germline (reference sequence). In DNA form, the CDR3 reads TGTGCCAGTAGGCGGGGGGGCCTTTATGAGCAGTTCTTC. Protein sequence: CASRRGGLYEQFF.